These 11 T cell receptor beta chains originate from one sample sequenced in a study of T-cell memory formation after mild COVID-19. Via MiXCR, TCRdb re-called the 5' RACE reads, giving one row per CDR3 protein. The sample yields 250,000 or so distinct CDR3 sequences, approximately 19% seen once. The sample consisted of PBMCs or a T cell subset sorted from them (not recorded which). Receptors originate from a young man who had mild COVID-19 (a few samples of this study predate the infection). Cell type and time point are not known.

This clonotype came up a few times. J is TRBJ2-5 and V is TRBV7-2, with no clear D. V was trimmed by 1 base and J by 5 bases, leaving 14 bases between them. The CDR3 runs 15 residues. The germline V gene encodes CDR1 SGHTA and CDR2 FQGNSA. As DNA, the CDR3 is TGTGCCAGCAGCTTAGGTGTCCTAGAGTGGGAGACCCAGTACTTC. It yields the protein CASSLGVLEWETQYF.

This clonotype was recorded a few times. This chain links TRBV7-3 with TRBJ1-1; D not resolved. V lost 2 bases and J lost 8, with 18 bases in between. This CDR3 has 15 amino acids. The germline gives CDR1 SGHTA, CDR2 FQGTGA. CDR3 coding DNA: TGTGCCAGCAGCTTATCTGGTGGCCCCCAGGACGAAGCTTTCTTT. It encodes CASSLSGGPQDEAFF.

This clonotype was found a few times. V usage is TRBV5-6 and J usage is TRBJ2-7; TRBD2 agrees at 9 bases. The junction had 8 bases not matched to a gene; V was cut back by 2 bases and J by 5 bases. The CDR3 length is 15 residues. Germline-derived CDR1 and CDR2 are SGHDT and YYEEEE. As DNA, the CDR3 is TGTGCCAGCAGCTTCGCGGGGGGGAGCGGGAACGAGCAGTACTTC. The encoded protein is CASSFAGGSGNEQYF.

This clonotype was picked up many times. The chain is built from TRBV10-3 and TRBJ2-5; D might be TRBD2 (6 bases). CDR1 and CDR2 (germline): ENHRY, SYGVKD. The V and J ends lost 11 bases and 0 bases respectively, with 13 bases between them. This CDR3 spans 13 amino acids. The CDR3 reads CAVGSSDQETQYF. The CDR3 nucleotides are TGTGCCGTGGGTTCTAGCGACCAAGAGACCCAGTACTTC.

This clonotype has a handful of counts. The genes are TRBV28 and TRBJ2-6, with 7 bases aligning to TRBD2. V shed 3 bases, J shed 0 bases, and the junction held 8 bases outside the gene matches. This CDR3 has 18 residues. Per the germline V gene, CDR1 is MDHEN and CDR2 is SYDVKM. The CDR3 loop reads CASSFPLGGDSGANVLTF. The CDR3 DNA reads TGTGCCAGCAGTTTCCCTCTGGGGGGGGACTCTGGGGCCAACGTCCTGACTTTC.

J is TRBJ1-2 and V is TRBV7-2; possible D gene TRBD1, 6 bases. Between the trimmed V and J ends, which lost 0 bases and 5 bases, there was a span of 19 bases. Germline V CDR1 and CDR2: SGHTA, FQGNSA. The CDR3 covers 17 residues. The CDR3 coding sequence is TGTGCCAGCAGCTTAGCCTGGGACACCCAATCGGTTTATGGCTACACCTTC. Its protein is CASSLAWDTQSVYGYTF. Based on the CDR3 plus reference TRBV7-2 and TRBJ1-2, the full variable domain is GAGVSQSPSNKVTEKGKDVELRCDPISGHTALYWYRQSLGQGLEFLIYFQGNSAPDKSGLPSDRFSAERTGGSVSTLTIQRTQQEDSAVYLCASSLAWDTQSVYGYTFGSGTRLTVV.

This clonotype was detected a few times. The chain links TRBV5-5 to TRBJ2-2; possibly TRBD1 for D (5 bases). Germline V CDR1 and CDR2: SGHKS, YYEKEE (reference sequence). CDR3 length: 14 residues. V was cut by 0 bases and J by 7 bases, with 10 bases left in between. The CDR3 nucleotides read TGTGCCAGCAGCTTGGGTGTAGGGGTCGGGGAGCTGTTTTTT. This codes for CASSLGVGVGELFF.

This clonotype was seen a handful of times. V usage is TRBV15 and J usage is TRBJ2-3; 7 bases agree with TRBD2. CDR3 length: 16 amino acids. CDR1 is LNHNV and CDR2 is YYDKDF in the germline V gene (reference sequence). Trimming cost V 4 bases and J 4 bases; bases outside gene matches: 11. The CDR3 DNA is TGTGCCACCAGCATCTTTAGCGGGCCTCAACCAGATACGCAGTATTTT. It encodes CATSIFSGPQPDTQYF. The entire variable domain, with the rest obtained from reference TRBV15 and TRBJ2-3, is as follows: DAMVIQNPRYQVTQFGKPVTLSCSQTLNHNVMYWYQQKSSQAPKLLFHYYDKDFNNEADTPDNFQSRRPNTSFCFLDIRSPGLGDTAMYLCATSIFSGPQPDTQYFGPGTRLTVL.

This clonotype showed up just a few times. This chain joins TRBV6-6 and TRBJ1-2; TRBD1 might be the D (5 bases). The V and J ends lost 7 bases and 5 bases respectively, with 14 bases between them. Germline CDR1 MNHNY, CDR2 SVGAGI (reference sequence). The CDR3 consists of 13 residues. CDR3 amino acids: CASTRGVGYGYTF. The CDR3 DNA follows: TGTGCCAGCACCCGAGGGGTCGGGTATGGCTACACCTTC.

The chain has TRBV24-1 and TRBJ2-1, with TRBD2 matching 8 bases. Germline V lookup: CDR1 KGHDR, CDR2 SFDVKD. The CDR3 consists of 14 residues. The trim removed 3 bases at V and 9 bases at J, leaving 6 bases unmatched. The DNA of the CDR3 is TGTGCCACCAGTGATCCCGGACTAGCAGCTGAGCAGTTCTTC. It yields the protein CATSDPGLAAEQFF.

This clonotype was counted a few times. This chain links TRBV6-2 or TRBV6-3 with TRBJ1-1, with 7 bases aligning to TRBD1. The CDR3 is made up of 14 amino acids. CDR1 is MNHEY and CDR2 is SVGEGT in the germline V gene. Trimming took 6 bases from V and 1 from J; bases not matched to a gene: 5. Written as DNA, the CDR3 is TGTGCCAGCAGCCCGGACAGGAGGAACACTGAAGCTTTCTTT. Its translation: CASSPDRRNTEAFF.